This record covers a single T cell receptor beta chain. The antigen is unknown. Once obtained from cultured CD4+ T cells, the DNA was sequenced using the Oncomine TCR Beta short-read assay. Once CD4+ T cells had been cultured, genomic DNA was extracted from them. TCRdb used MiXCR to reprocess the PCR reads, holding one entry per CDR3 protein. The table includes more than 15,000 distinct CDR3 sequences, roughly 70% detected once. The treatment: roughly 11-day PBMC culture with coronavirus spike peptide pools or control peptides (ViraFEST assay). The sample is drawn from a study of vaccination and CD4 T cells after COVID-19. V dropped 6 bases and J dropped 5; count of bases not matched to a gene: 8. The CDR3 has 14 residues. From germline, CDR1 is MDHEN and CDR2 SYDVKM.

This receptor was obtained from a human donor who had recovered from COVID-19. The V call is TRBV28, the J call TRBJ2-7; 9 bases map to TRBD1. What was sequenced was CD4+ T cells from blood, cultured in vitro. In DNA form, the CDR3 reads TGTGCCAGCAGATCGGGACAGGGTTCCCACGAGCAGTACTTC. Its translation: CASRSGQGSHEQYF.